This T cell receptor beta chain was found in a study of vaccination effects on CD4 cells after COVID-19. V lost 2 bases and J lost 7, with 15 bases in between. CDR1 and CDR2 (germline): MNHEY, SVGAGI. The length of the CDR3 is 16 residues. Between days 9 and 10 of culture, CD4+ T cells were separated out. Sequencing was performed with immunoSEQ multiplex PCR; in TCRdb, only in-frame clones are kept and a portion is missing. The repertoire includes over 65,000 clones, roughly three quarters of them detected once, and under 2.5% sits in the top ten. To note about this clone: What it binds is unknown.

The rearrangement links TRBV6-5 to TRBJ1-6, with D possibly matching TRBD1 (5 bases). Sequenced material: CD4+ T cells from PBMCs cultured without peptide, taken before COVID-19 vaccination. The sequence came from a human donor who received a COVID-19 vaccine. This CDR3 is CASSYQPGTENSPLHF. Written as DNA, the CDR3 is TGTGCCAGCAGTTACCAACCCGGGACGGAAAATTCACCCCTCCACTTT.